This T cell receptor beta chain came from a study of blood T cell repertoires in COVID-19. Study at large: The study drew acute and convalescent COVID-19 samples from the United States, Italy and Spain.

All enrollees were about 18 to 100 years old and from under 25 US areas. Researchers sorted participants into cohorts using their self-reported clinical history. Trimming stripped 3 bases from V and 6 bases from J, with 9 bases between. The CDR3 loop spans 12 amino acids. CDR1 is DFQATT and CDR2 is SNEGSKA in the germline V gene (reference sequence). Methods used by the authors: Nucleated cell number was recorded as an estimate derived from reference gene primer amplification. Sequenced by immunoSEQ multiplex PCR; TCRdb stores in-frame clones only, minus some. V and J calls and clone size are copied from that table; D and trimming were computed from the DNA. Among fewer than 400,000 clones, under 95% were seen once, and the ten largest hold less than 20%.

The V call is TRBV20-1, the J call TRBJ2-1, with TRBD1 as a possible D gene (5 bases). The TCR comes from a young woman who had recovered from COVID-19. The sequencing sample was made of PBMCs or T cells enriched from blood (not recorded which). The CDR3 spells CSASRQGNEQFF. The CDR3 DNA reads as TGCAGTGCTAGTCGCCAGGGCAATGAGCAGTTCTTC.